This T cell receptor beta chain is from a study of blood T cell repertoires in COVID-19. Turning to the study itself: Samples of COVID-19 (acute and convalescent) were obtained from the United States, Italy and Spain. PBMCs, B-cell-depleted T cells, or T cells provided the cDNA or gDNA that made up the material.

The V end lost 4 bases, the J end lost 4 bases, and 12 bases lay between the germline ends. Germline V gene sequence: CDR1 SGHRS, CDR2 YFSETQ. CDR3 length: 13 residues. Authors' methods: Reference gene primer amplification gave nucleated cell count estimates. Assay: immunoSEQ multiplex PCR; the TCRdb copy retains only in-frame clones and omits some. V and J calls plus clone size are reproduced from that table; the DNA served to infer D and trimming. This sample has roughly 100,000 clones; roughly 88% occur once, and the top ten carry 3.5%. The TCR originated in a human donor in a cohort sampled during active COVID-19. The sample taken for sequencing was peripheral blood. The chain couples TRBV5-1 to TRBJ2-7, with D perhaps matching TRBD1 (6 bases). The CDR3 DNA is TGCGCCAGCAGCAAATCGGACAGTTACGAGCAGTACTTC. This encodes CASSKSDSYEQYF.